These T cell receptor beta chains were read from a single sample in a study of blood T cell repertoires in COVID-19. Produced via immunoSEQ multiplex PCR; TCRdb's table is partial and in-frame only. Altogether some 77,000 clones are present, 70% to 90% being singletons, with the ten largest covering approximately 8%. The sequenced material came from peripheral blood. Every receptor here comes from a man aged 25 to 40 with acute or convalescent COVID-19. Each CDR3 is given with its conserved first and last residue. Each record gives: clone size, V gene, J gene, CDR3 protein. The listing skips clone size in some rows; elsewhere it reads once, few, many or a size class.

-,TRBV28,TRBJ1-2,CASSSDSLARSYTF
-,TRBV6-1,TRBJ1-5,CASSEAGSGNQPQHF
-,TRBV19,TRBJ2-3,CASNDRRGTDTQYF
-,TRBV7-8,TRBJ2-3,CASSWEDGDTQYF
-,TRBV4-1,TRBJ2-5,CASSQEGPGSQETQYF
-,TRBV29-1,TRBJ2-1,CSVRTSGSHEQFF
-,TRBV28,TRBJ2-7,CASIPDRVGYEQYF
-,TRBV28,TRBJ1-5,CASSTTGVNNQPQHF
-,TRBV19,TRBJ1-5,CASSPQYNQPQHF
once,TRBV30,TRBJ1-1,CAWSARWGAGTEAFF
-,TRBV2,TRBJ2-7,CASSDISSYEQYF
once,TRBV6-5,TRBJ2-7,CASSYSRAGYEQYF
few,TRBV4-3,TRBJ1-1,CASSREGQGVAEAFF
few,TRBV2,TRBJ1-2,CASSPGQGGYGYTF
-,TRBV10-2,TRBJ2-6,CASSDRGLAGGAGANVLTF
-,TRBV5-5,TRBJ2-7,CASSVSPSPAYEQYF
few,TRBV3-1/TRBV3-2,TRBJ2-2,CASRTTRDTGELFF
once,TRBV27,TRBJ2-1,CASSFRAEQFF
-,TRBV19,TRBJ2-3,CASSIRLAGDIPDTQYF
-,TRBV10-1,TRBJ2-5,CASSGGLEETQYF
-,TRBV28,TRBJ2-3,CASSLQDTQYF
once,TRBV28,TRBJ1-6,CASSLSTGTLHSPLHF
-,TRBV18,TRBJ2-7,CASSPGQGRAYEQYF
-,TRBV3-1/TRBV3-2,TRBJ2-7,CASSLLENYEQYF
-,TRBV5-4,TRBJ1-2,CASRDQGDLGYTF
-,TRBV4-1,TRBJ2-7,CASSQEQLTYEQYF
-,TRBV7-3,TRBJ2-5,CASSLAPTGSVETQYF
-,TRBV5-1,TRBJ1-5,CASPTGQFYQPQHF
-,TRBV4-1,TRBJ2-1,CASSHGPGGLSEQFF
-,TRBV6-1,TRBJ2-1,CASSEEASGRNEQFF
-,TRBV4-1,TRBJ2-7,CASSQVTGQGSEQYF
-,TRBV5-6,TRBJ2-5,CASRSTSDGETQYF
once,TRBV18,TRBJ2-2,CASSPQGAGTTGELFF
-,TRBV5-1,TRBJ2-3,CASSYVAGEDTQYF
-,TRBV19,TRBJ2-1,CASSTPPGDEQFF
-,TRBV9,TRBJ2-5,CASSGVGETQYF
-,TRBV27,TRBJ2-7,CASSPNGVDEQYF
-,TRBV7-8,TRBJ2-3,CASREGLGRTDTQYF
-,TRBV2,TRBJ2-1,CASSSDRSSWTSGRRTAEQFF
-,TRBV6-5,TRBJ2-5,CAAGGETQYF
few,TRBV3-1/TRBV3-2,TRBJ1-1,CASSARDRMNTEAFF
-,TRBV28,TRBJ2-7,CASSFSVIQPYEQYF
-,TRBV7-9,TRBJ2-2,CASRTDFGSTNTGELFF
-,TRBV27,TRBJ2-7,CASSPLLVPVEQYF
few,TRBV6-5,TRBJ2-3,CASSLGRDTDTQYF
once,TRBV28,TRBJ1-2,CASSATVNYGYTF
-,TRBV5-4,TRBJ2-7,CASSMDRGSEQYF
-,TRBV28,TRBJ2-1,CASSARRGSEQFF
-,TRBV9,TRBJ2-3,CASSATQGTDTQYF
-,TRBV4-1,TRBJ2-5,CASSRPGQRETQYF
-,TRBV7-2,TRBJ2-5,CASSLNPGQGRETQYF
few,TRBV9,TRBJ2-4,CASSVQSGSGNIQYF
-,TRBV5-1,TRBJ2-1,CASSLFGSYNEQFF
-,TRBV5-5,TRBJ2-7,CASSLRQGASYEQYF
large,TRBV19,TRBJ2-5,CASSMDIQETQYF
-,TRBV5-1,TRBJ2-5,CASSLEIRGETQYF
-,TRBV18,TRBJ2-4,CASSPLREAKNIQYF
-,TRBV11-2,TRBJ1-1,CASSSTRGNTEAFF
-,TRBV10-3,TRBJ1-2,CAISDPTFRGYGYTF